In its sample, the clone carrying this T cell receptor beta chain was seen a few times. The antigen remains unidentified. Germline trimming cut 6 bases from V and 2 bases from J; bases unmatched to any gene: 8. CDR3 length: 16 residues. This specimen belongs to a study of CD8 T cells in ankylosing spondylitis. Study conclusions and caveats: Clones linked to disease, bearing a CD8+ phenotype, were relatively rare in peripheral blood. There was reportedly significant enrichment of clones that were disease-linked in matched ankylosing spondylitis synovial fluid.

Using its own MiXCR run on the 5' RACE reads, TCRdb lists one record per CDR3 protein. The sample lists roughly 100,000 distinct CDR3 sequences, nearly 25% seen once, with about 12% in the top ten. Sequencing input: synovial fluid, either unsorted or a sorted T cell fraction (not recorded which). The chain links TRBV12-3 or TRBV12-4 to TRBJ1-5; TRBD1 agrees at 9 bases. The sequence was obtained from a male donor with ankylosing spondylitis. The CDR3 here is CASSSTGGGGNQPQHF. The CDR3 DNA sequence: TGTGCCAGCAGCAGCACAGGGGGCGGAGGCAATCAGCCCCAGCATTTT.